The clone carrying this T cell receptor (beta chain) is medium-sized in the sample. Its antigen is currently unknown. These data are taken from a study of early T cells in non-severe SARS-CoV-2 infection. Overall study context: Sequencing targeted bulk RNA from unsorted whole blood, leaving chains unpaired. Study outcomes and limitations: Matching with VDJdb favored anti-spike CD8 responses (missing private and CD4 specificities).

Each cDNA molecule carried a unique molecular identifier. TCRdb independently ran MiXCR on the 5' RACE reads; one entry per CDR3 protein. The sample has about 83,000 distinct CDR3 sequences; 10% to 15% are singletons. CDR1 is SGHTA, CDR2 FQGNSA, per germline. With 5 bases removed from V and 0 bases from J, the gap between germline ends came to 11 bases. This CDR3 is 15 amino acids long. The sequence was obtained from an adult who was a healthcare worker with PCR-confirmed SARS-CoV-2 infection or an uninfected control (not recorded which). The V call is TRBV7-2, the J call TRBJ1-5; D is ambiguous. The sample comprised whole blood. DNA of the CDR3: TGTGCCAGCAGCCGTGACTATTATAGCAATCAGCCCCAGCATTTT. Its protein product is CASSRDYYSNQPQHF.